One TCR beta chain is described in this entry. This sample was taken from a study of blood T cell repertoires in COVID-19. Study-level information: Samples representing acute and convalescent COVID-19 were sourced from the United States, Italy and Spain. Sources were T cells, B-cell-depleted T cells, or PBMCs; the material itself was cDNA or gDNA.

V shed 3 bases and J 3 bases; nucleotides not matched to a gene: 6. From germline, CDR1 is SGHNT and CDR2 YYREEE (reference sequence). This CDR3 contains 15 residues. Original analysis: Cell counts per sample came from amplifying reference gene primers. Here immunoSEQ multiplex PCR was the method, and the copy in TCRdb shows in-frame clones only, minus some. From that table come the V and J calls and clone size; the DNA was used to work out D and trimming. The data contain 200,000 to 300,000 clones, around 89% of them singletons. The TCR sequence derives from a woman between 40 and 50 years old with acute or convalescent COVID-19. The chain employs TRBV5-4 and TRBJ1-2; TRBD1 aligns across 9 bases. Material for sequencing was peripheral blood. The chain's CDR3 is CASSYRDRAYYGYTF. DNA for the CDR3: TGTGCCAGCAGCTACCGGGACAGGGCTTACTATGGCTACACCTTC.